This T cell receptor (beta chain) was sequenced during a study of cytomegalovirus exposure and HLA in healthy donors. Study conclusions and caveats: The authors listed 150 to 200 TCR beta chains as cytomegalovirus-associated. TCR sequences were mostly rare, though some public TCRs occurred in many donors.

A few counts support this clone. What it binds is not known. The protocol was immunoSEQ multiplex PCR, while the TCRdb copy is restricted to in-frame clones and leaves out a portion. The sample gives 100,000 to 150,000 clones, about 88% of which show up once; 4% to 5.5% is in the top ten. There are 14 residues in the CDR3. The ends were cut back, 3 bases at V and 6 bases at J, with 15 bases in the middle. CDR1 is LNHDA, CDR2 SQIVND, per germline (reference sequence). The sample consisted of PBMCs. This sequence originates from a man between 18 and 29 years old in good health and CMV-seropositive. The chain carries TRBV19 and TRBJ2-7; D not certain. The DNA of the CDR3 is TGTGCCAGTAGTATCATCCCCCGTTCAGGCGAGCAGTACTTC. This sequence encodes CASSIIPRSGEQYF.